What follows are 32 T cell receptor beta chains derived from one specimen sequenced in a study of T cells after yellow fever vaccination. TCRdb recomputed calls from the 5' RACE reads with MiXCR, one row per CDR3 protein. This table has approximately 260,000 distinct CDR3 sequences, about 5% appearing once. The sequenced sample was CD4+ T cells sorted from PBMCs, obtained on the day of the yellow fever booster vaccination. These TCRs come from a man younger than 35 who received the YFV17D yellow fever vaccine.

The V and J genes are TRBV2 and TRBJ2-3, with 10 bases aligning to TRBD2. This CDR3 is built from 14 residues. V gave up 7 bases and J gave up 2 bases; unmatched junction bases: 3. CDR1 is SNHLY, CDR2 FYNNEI, per germline. The CDR3 bases are TGTGCCAGCACCCTAGCGGGGGCCACAGATACGCAGTATTTT. Encoded protein: CASTLAGATDTQYF.

This clonotype was seen repeatedly, ten times or more. The chain employs TRBV18 and TRBJ1-5, with D unresolved. CDR3 size: 15 residues. The V and J ends lost 4 bases and 0 bases respectively, with 10 bases between them. Germline CDR1 is KGHSH and CDR2 is LQKENI. The CDR3 bases are TGTGCCAGCTCACGGAGACGGTATAGCAATCAGCCCCAGCATTTT. Amino acid sequence: CASSRRRYSNQPQHF. Drawing the rest from reference TRBV18 and TRBJ1-5, the complete variable domain is NAGVMQNPRHLVRRRGQEARLRCSPMKGHSHVYWYRQLPEEGLKFMVYLQKENIIDESGMPKERFSAEFPKEGPSILRIQQVVRGDSAAYFCASSRRRYSNQPQHFGDGTRLSIL.

This clonotype was seen a handful of times. This rearrangement joins TRBV5-4 to TRBJ1-1; D ambiguous. Germline V gene lookup returns CDR1 SGHNT and CDR2 YYREEE (reference sequence). The CDR3 spans 16 residues. Between the trimmed V and J ends, which lost 4 bases and 2 bases, there was a span of 18 bases. This CDR3 is CASSHAGRRHNTEAFF. CDR3 nucleotides: TGTGCCAGCAGCCACGCCGGGAGACGTCACAACACTGAAGCTTTCTTT.

This clonotype was observed a few times. The chain joins TRBV6-1 to TRBJ2-4; D gene ambiguous. CDR3 length equals 10 residues. The V end lost 6 bases, the J end lost 8 bases, and 5 bases lay between the germline ends. Germline V CDR1 and CDR2: MNHNS, SASEGT. The chain's CDR3 is CASSRDIQYF. CDR3 sequence (DNA): TGTGCCAGCAGCCGGGACATTCAGTACTTC.

The table lists this clonotype with many counts. The rearrangement links TRBV5-4 to TRBJ2-1, with D tentatively TRBD1 or TRBD2 (5 bases each). This CDR3 comprises 15 residues. Trimming pared 2 bases from V and 0 bases from J, leaving 9 bases between. Germline V gene sequence: CDR1 SGHNT, CDR2 YYREEE (reference sequence). CDR3 sequence: CASSFGASSYNEQFF. For the CDR3, the DNA is TGTGCCAGCAGCTTCGGGGCGAGCTCCTACAATGAGCAGTTCTTC.

The chain recombines TRBV6-1 with TRBJ2-7; TRBD1 matches at 10 bases. Germline CDR1 is MNHNS and CDR2 is SASEGT. CDR3 length equals 15 residues. J lost 4 bases, V lost 5 bases, and 8 bases had no gene match. CDR3 coding DNA: TGTGCCAGCAGTCGACAGGGGGCGCCGAAGTACGAGCAGTACTTC. This encodes CASSRQGAPKYEQYF.

This clonotype has a single count. The gene calls are TRBV28 and TRBJ1-1; no clear D. Germline V gene lookup returns CDR1 MDHEN and CDR2 SYDVKM. Trimming took off 7 bases at V and 4 bases at J, with 16 bases between the two ends. There are 14 residues in the CDR3. The CDR3 here is CASTRRPVGTEAFF. DNA of the CDR3: TGTGCCAGCACCCGTCGGCCGGTTGGCACTGAAGCTTTCTTT.

This clonotype has only a few counts. The rearrangement joins TRBV29-1 to TRBJ1-2; D may be TRBD1 (6 bases). The CDR3 has 12 amino acids. Germline V gene lookup returns CDR1 SQVTM and CDR2 ANQGSEA. Trimming pared 4 bases from V and 4 bases from J, leaving 10 bases between. The CDR3 region is CSVGAGVYGYTF. Written as DNA, the CDR3 is TGCAGCGTTGGTGCAGGGGTCTATGGCTACACCTTC.

The sample holds many counts of this clonotype. The rearrangement uses TRBV11-2 and TRBJ2-1; TRBD2 matches at 13 bases. Germline V gene data show CDR1 as SGHAT and CDR2 as FQNNGV. V lost 5 bases to trimming and J lost 6 bases; unmatched junction nucleotides: 7. The CDR3 spans 16 residues. Written as DNA, the CDR3 is TGTGCCAGCAGCCATACAAGACTAGCGGGGGGCAATGAGCAGTTCTTC. Encoded protein: CASSHTRLAGGNEQFF.

This clonotype has a handful of counts. This chain joins TRBV3-2 and TRBJ2-5; TRBD1 reflects the table's D call only, with no check against the DNA. TRBV3-2 is described as a pseudogene. The length of the CDR3 is 14 residues. The CDR3: CASSPASRGETQYF. The DNA for the CDR3 is TGTGCCAGCAGCCCCGCCTCCCGGGGAGAGACCCAGTACTTC.

This clonotype was picked up a small number of times. V usage is TRBV18 and J usage is TRBJ2-5, with D perhaps TRBD1 or TRBD2 (5 bases each). The CDR3 length is 15 residues. Germline values: CDR1 KGHSH, CDR2 LQKENI. Trimming pared 0 bases from V and 3 bases from J, leaving 11 bases between. CDR3 in DNA: TGTGCCAGCTCACCACCGGGACGGCAAAAAGAGACCCAGTACTTC. It translates to CASSPPGRQKETQYF.

This clonotype was recorded at least ten times. The CDR3 protein is CASGFPFGTTGELFF. The DNA of the CDR3 is TGTGCCAGCGGTTTTCCTTTTGGCACCACCGGGGAGCTGTTTTTT. This rearrangement joins TRBV4-2 to TRBJ2-2; D gene uncertain. The CDR3 has 15 amino acids. The germline V gene has CDR1 LGHNA and CDR2 YNFKEQ. Trimming took 8 bases from V and 4 from J, leaving 17 bases between them.

This clonotype came up a few times. The chain is built from TRBV28 and TRBJ2-7; D is perhaps TRBD1 or TRBD2 (5 bases each). The germline V gene has CDR1 MDHEN and CDR2 SYDVKM. CDR3 length: 13 residues. Trimming took off 5 bases at V and 7 bases at J, with 15 bases between the two ends. The CDR3 nucleotides are TGTGCCAGCAGTGGGCCGGGGCTGGGGGAGCAGTACGTC. This codes for CASSGPGLGEQYV.

This clonotype was seen more than once but under ten times. The chain joins TRBV5-5 to TRBJ2-5; D ambiguous. Deletions cut 3 bases from V and 4 bases from J, with 13 bases between. Germline V CDR1 and CDR2: SGHKS, YYEKEE (reference sequence). The CDR3 sequence is 14 residues long. The CDR3 DNA is TGTGCCAGCAGCTCCCGGGTCCCCCGAGAGACCCAGTACTTC. It yields the protein CASSSRVPRETQYF.

This chain connects TRBV9 to TRBJ2-7, with D hard to call. The CDR3 sequence is 13 residues long. Deletions cut 0 bases from V and 4 bases from J, with 8 bases between. Germline V gene sequence: CDR1 SGDLS, CDR2 YYNGEE. CDR3 nucleotide sequence: TGTGCCAGCAGCGTAGGAAATTTTTACGAGCAGTACTTC. Protein: CASSVGNFYEQYF.

The chain couples TRBV5-1 to TRBJ1-2; 7 bases line up with TRBD1. V gave up 4 bases and J gave up 4 bases; unmatched junction bases: 7. CDR1 and CDR2 from the germline V gene are SGHRS and YFSETQ. The CDR3 consists of 14 residues. CDR3 region: CASSPGQNLYGYTF. CDR3 DNA sequence: TGCGCCAGCAGCCCGGGACAGAACCTCTATGGCTACACCTTC.

This clonotype came up a few times. The chain joins TRBV5-1 to TRBJ2-2; tentatively, D is TRBD1 (6 bases). The germline V gene has CDR1 SGHRS and CDR2 YFSETQ. Trimming shortened V by 5 bases and J by 3 bases, and 14 bases separated the two germline ends. This CDR3 has 15 residues. CDR3 DNA: TGCGCCAGCAGGATAACAGGGATGGACACCGGGGAGCTGTTTTTT. It is translated as CASRITGMDTGELFF.

The chain couples TRBV5-1 to TRBJ1-2; D gene unclear. Between the trimmed V and J ends, which lost 2 bases and 6 bases, there was a span of 20 bases. CDR1 and CDR2 from the germline V gene are SGHRS and YFSETQ. The CDR3 sequence is 16 residues long. The chain's CDR3 is CASSLLLTIGNDGYTF. The CDR3, as DNA: TGCGCCAGCAGCTTACTTTTGACAATCGGAAACGATGGCTACACCTTC.

This clonotype was observed at least ten times. The chain employs TRBV10-2 and TRBJ2-3; the D gene is possibly TRBD2 (6 bases). The germline gives CDR1 WSHSY, CDR2 SAAADI. This CDR3 is built from 14 residues. With 1 base removed from V and 7 bases from J, the gap between germline ends came to 12 bases. This chain's CDR3 is CASSEWGDRHTQYF. The CDR3 bases are TGCGCCAGCAGTGAGTGGGGGGACCGCCATACGCAGTATTTT.

This clonotype was seen many times. The chain employs TRBV7-2 and TRBJ2-3, with D perhaps TRBD1 or TRBD2 (5 bases each). The ends were cut back, 5 bases at V and 0 bases at J, with 9 bases in the middle. The CDR3 covers 14 residues. The germline gives CDR1 SGHTA, CDR2 FQGNSA. Written as DNA, the CDR3 is TGTGCCAGCAGCCCGGGGCTGAGCACAGATACGCAGTATTTT. It specifies CASSPGLSTDTQYF.

This rearrangement joins TRBV12-3 or TRBV12-4 to TRBJ1-2, with 10 bases matching TRBD1. The CDR3 runs 14 residues. Trimming removed 7 bases from V and 8 bases from J; junction bases left unmatched: 10. CDR3 amino acids: CASTRQGAFGGYTF. CDR3 nucleotides: TGTGCCAGCACTCGACAGGGGGCCTTCGGAGGCTACACCTTC.

The chain uses TRBV6-5 and TRBJ1-1, with D tentatively TRBD1 (5 bases). V was clipped by 6 bases and J by 10 bases, with 15 bases between them. The germline V gene encodes CDR1 MNHEY and CDR2 SVGAGI. This CDR3 region has 12 residues. The CDR3 nucleotides read TGTGCCAGCAGCCCGTCGGGGGGTGCAGCTTTCTTT. Protein sequence: CASSPSGGAAFF.

This rearrangement joins TRBV5-6 to TRBJ2-2, with D possibly matching TRBD1 (6 bases). Germline CDR1 and CDR2: SGHDT and YYEEEE. There are 14 residues in the CDR3. V was pared by 6 bases and J by 6 bases, with 15 bases between. This CDR3 reads CASTDTRGAGELFF. CDR3 in DNA: TGTGCCAGCACCGATACCAGGGGAGCCGGGGAGCTGTTTTTT. The whole variable domain, filled in from reference TRBV5-6 and TRBJ2-2, reads DAGVTQSPTHLIKTRGQQVTLRCSPKSGHDTVSWYQQALGQGPQFIFQYYEEEERQRGNFPDRFSGHQFPNYSSELNVNALLLGDSALYLCASTDTRGAGELFFGEGSRLTVL.

There are a few counts of this clonotype. The junction departs from germline at one end; a sequencing error may be responsible. The chain recombines TRBV4-2 with TRBJ1-4; 7 nucleotides line up with TRBD1. Germline V gene sequence: CDR1 LGHNA, CDR2 YNFKEQ. The CDR3 is 16 amino acids. The CDR3 is CASSQVPGQSNDKLFF. Here the CDR3 DNA reads TGTGCCAGCAGCCAAGTCCCGGGACAGAGTAATGACAAACTGTTTTTT.

This chain links TRBV4-3 with TRBJ2-2; possibly TRBD2 for D (6 bases). Trimming took 1 base from V and 8 from J, leaving 8 bases between them. Germline assignment: CDR1 LGHNA and CDR2 YSLEER. The CDR3 covers 13 residues. CDR3 in amino acids: CASSQGREGELFF. DNA for the CDR3: TGCGCCAGCAGCCAAGGGAGGGAGGGGGAGCTGTTTTTT.

This clonotype occurred a few times. This rearrangement joins TRBV20-1 to TRBJ2-3; tentative D call: TRBD2 (7 bases). Trimming took off 3 bases at V and 1 base at J, with 17 bases between the two ends. This CDR3 has 16 residues. CDR1 is DFQATT and CDR2 is SNEGSKA in the germline V gene (reference sequence). The CDR3 coding sequence is TGCAGTGCTAGTGCGTGGGGGGGGCCGGGCACAGATACGCAGTATTTT. Its protein is CSASAWGGPGTDTQYF.

This clonotype has a handful of counts. This chain joins TRBV5-4 and TRBJ1-1; perhaps TRBD1 as D (6 bases). V lost 4 bases and J 1 base, leaving 14 bases between the germline ends. This CDR3 contains 15 residues. CDR1 is SGHNT and CDR2 is YYREEE in the germline V gene (reference sequence). The CDR3 sequence: CASSRPGGANTEAFF. The CDR3, as DNA: TGTGCCAGCAGCCGTCCCGGGGGCGCGAACACTGAAGCTTTCTTT.

This clonotype was seen a few times. J is TRBJ2-1 and V is TRBV5-1; maybe TRBD2 (7 bases). The germline CDR1 and CDR2 sequences are SGHRS and YFSETQ. V was trimmed by 0 bases and J by 9 bases, leaving 13 bases between them. The CDR3 is made up of 14 amino acids. The CDR3 here is CASSLGGGGGEQFF. For the CDR3, the DNA is TGCGCCAGCAGCTTGGGGGGCGGGGGCGGTGAGCAGTTCTTC.

This clonotype has only a few counts. V gene TRBV19 combines with J gene TRBJ2-4; the match to TRBD2 covers 8 bases. With 7 bases clipped from V and 0 bases from J, the junction kept 17 bases outside the gene matches. The V gene's germline CDR1 is LNHDA and CDR2 SQIVND (reference sequence). This CDR3 spans 19 amino acids. The CDR3 reads CASKPRGSGVTLAKNIQYF. The CDR3 DNA reads as TGTGCCAGTAAACCCCGGGGTAGCGGGGTGACGCTAGCCAAAAACATTCAGTACTTC.

This chain connects TRBV7-2 to TRBJ2-2; D may be TRBD2 (6 bases). The CDR3 covers 15 residues. Germline V lookup: CDR1 SGHTA, CDR2 FQGNSA. V lost 3 bases and J 3 bases, leaving 11 bases between the germline ends. This CDR3 is CASSFAGLHTGELFF. Written as DNA, the CDR3 is TGTGCCAGCAGCTTCGCGGGACTCCACACCGGGGAGCTGTTTTTT. Complete variable domain (other parts from reference TRBV7-2 and TRBJ2-2): GAGVSQSPSNKVTEKGKDVELRCDPISGHTALYWYRQSLGQGLEFLIYFQGNSAPDKSGLPSDRFSAERTGGSVSTLTIQRTQQEDSAVYLCASSFAGLHTGELFFGEGSRLTVL.

This clonotype was seen only a few times. The gene calls are TRBV4-3 and TRBJ2-3; D is uncertain. CDR3 length equals 15 residues. Germline-derived CDR1 and CDR2 are LGHNA and YSLEER. V dropped 0 bases and J dropped 6 bases, with 13 bases sitting between them. CDR3 sequence reads: CASSQDLFRSDTQYF. CDR3 nucleotides: TGCGCCAGCAGCCAAGATTTATTCCGTTCCGATACGCAGTATTTT.

This clonotype came up many times. The chain joins TRBV7-8 to TRBJ2-3, with TRBD1 as a possible D gene (5 bases). V was shortened by 1 base and J by 2 bases, with 10 bases between the two germline ends. CDR1 and CDR2 (germline): SGHVS, FQNEAQ. This CDR3 has 15 amino acids. The CDR3 protein is CASSLEGAATDTQYF. CDR3 bases: TGTGCCAGCAGCTTAGAAGGGGCCGCCACAGATACGCAGTATTTT.